Below are 14 T cell receptor beta chains sequenced from a single sample in a study of beta chain features in type 1 diabetes. Expressed TCRB transcripts were sequenced after all isolated RNA was converted to cDNA. Libraries were prepared by immunoSEQ multiplex PCR; TCRdb keeps only in-frame clonotypes and omits some of them. The top ten clones hold 0.35% to 0.45% of a sample with 150,000 or so clones, roughly 50% of them seen once. The specimen was Tregs from blood. Source of these receptors: a man younger than 35 in good health.

The gene calls are TRBV7-2 and TRBJ2-5; 8 bases are shared with TRBD2. V was clipped by 2 bases and J by 5 bases; unmatched bases: 7. The germline V gene has CDR1 SGHTA and CDR2 FQGNSA. This CDR3 is built from 15 residues. The CDR3 reads CASSLPGLGGETQYF. As DNA, the CDR3 is TGTGCCAGCAGCTTACCGGGACTAGGGGGGGAGACCCAGTACTTC.

The V and J genes are TRBV5-1 and TRBJ2-1; 7 bases are a match to TRBD1. CDR1 is SGHRS, CDR2 YFSETQ, per germline. The length of the CDR3 is 12 residues. Germline trimming cut 3 bases from V and 14 bases from J; bases unmatched to any gene: 8. The CDR3 here is CASSSLQGREFF. As DNA, the CDR3 is TGCGCCAGCAGCTCATTACAGGGGCGGGAGTTCTTC.

The chain combines TRBV4-3 with TRBJ2-7, with D possibly TRBD2 on 6 matching bases. This CDR3 contains 14 residues. CDR1 is LGHNA and CDR2 is YSLEER in the germline V gene. The V end was cut by 1 base, the J end by 3 bases, with 10 bases between. This CDR3 reads CASSQGRGGYEQYF. DNA for the CDR3: TGCGCCAGCAGCCAAGGAAGGGGAGGCTACGAGCAGTACTTC.

This clone has only a few counts. This chain connects TRBV28 to TRBJ1-1; the D gene is possibly TRBD1 (5 bases). The CDR3 totals 13 residues. Germline V gene data show CDR1 as MDHEN and CDR2 as SYDVKM. V lost 3 bases to trimming and J lost 11 bases, with 16 bases between them. Written as DNA, the CDR3 is TGTGCCAGCAGTTTTAGGGGCCGCCCGTCGGCTTTCTTT. Translating it yields CASSFRGRPSAFF.

V is TRBV7-6 and J is TRBJ2-7, with TRBD1 as a possible D gene (5 bases). The V and J ends lost 5 bases and 0 bases respectively, with 11 bases between them. This CDR3 comprises 14 residues. The germline V gene has CDR1 SGHVS and CDR2 FNYEAQ. CDR3 protein: CASSNRQSSYEQYF. DNA for the CDR3: TGTGCCAGCAGCAACAGACAGAGCTCCTACGAGCAGTACTTC.

This clone has more than one count but fewer than ten. The CDR3 spells CASNYQTGAGGEQFF. Written as DNA, the CDR3 is TGTGCCAGCAACTATCAGACAGGGGCCGGGGGTGAGCAGTTCTTC. This chain connects TRBV7-9 to TRBJ2-1; 8 nucleotides agree with TRBD1. Per the germline V gene, CDR1 is SEHNR and CDR2 is FQNEAQ (reference sequence). The V segment lost 7 bases and the J segment 9 bases; nucleotides outside the gene matches: 14. The CDR3 is made up of 15 amino acids.

The chain employs TRBV7-9 and TRBJ1-1; D remains ambiguous. Trimming stripped 2 bases from V and 5 bases from J, with 15 bases between. Germline V lookup: CDR1 SEHNR, CDR2 FQNEAQ (reference sequence). This CDR3 contains 15 residues. CDR3 nucleotides: TGTGCCAGCAGCTTATCATATGAGGCGGGAACTGAAGCTTTCTTT. It yields the protein CASSLSYEAGTEAFF.

This clone was seen a handful of times. The rearrangement uses TRBV28 and TRBJ2-1; perhaps TRBD2 as D (6 bases). The germline V and J ends were trimmed by 0 bases and 10 bases, with 16 bases remaining between them. Germline CDR1 MDHEN, CDR2 SYDVKM. This CDR3 is built from 15 residues. The CDR3 DNA reads as TGTGCCAGCAGTTTATGGCGGGAACCCCAGAGGGAGCAGTTCTTC. The encoded protein is CASSLWREPQREQFF.

This clone was found a few times. CDR3 sequence reads: CASSLMYRGTAGTQYF. Here the CDR3 DNA reads TGCGCCAGCAGCTTAATGTACCGAGGAACGGCCGGGACCCAGTACTTC. This chain connects TRBV5-1 to TRBJ2-5; no clear D. The CDR3 spans 16 residues. CDR1 and CDR2 (germline): SGHRS, YFSETQ. V was shortened by 2 bases and J by 7 bases, with 21 bases between the two germline ends.

Only a few counts were recorded for this clone. The V call is TRBV30, the J call TRBJ2-3; the match to TRBD2 covers 7 bases. The CDR3 spans 13 residues. Per germline, CDR1 GTSNPN and CDR2 SVGIG (reference sequence). The J segment lost 5 bases and the V segment lost 2 bases, leaving 4 bases of the junction unmatched. The DNA for the CDR3 is TGTGCCTGGAGTAGCGGGGCCGGAGATACGCAGTATTTT. Its translation: CAWSSGAGDTQYF.

This chain connects TRBV5-6 to TRBJ2-2; the match to TRBD1 covers 9 bases. CDR1 SGHDT and CDR2 YYEEEE come from the germline V gene. The CDR3 runs to 15 residues. Trimming took 3 bases from V and 6 from J; bases not matched to a gene: 6. The CDR3: CASSYGQGWSGELFF. CDR3 nucleotides: TGTGCCAGCAGCTACGGACAGGGGTGGTCCGGGGAGCTGTTTTTT.

J is TRBJ2-1 and V is TRBV11-1, with 8 bases that match TRBD2. V shed 6 bases, J shed 6 bases, and the junction held 19 bases outside the gene matches. This CDR3 has 18 residues. In germline, CDR1 is SGHAT, CDR2 FQDESV (reference sequence). This chain's CDR3 is CASRSGGRQVGLGNEQFF. The DNA for the CDR3 is TGTGCCAGCAGAAGCGGGGGAAGACAGGTCGGACTGGGCAATGAGCAGTTCTTC.

This clone was counted between two and nine times. The rearrangement links TRBV7-2 to TRBJ2-7; 11 bases align to TRBD2. Germline CDR1 SGHTA, CDR2 FQGNSA. CDR3 length equals 15 residues. V shed 1 base, J shed 6 bases, and the junction held 5 bases outside the gene matches. This chain's CDR3 is CASSLGGSGRGEQYF. In nucleotides, the CDR3 is TGTGCCAGCAGCTTAGGTGGTAGCGGGAGGGGCGAGCAGTACTTC.

Written as DNA, the CDR3 is TGTGCCAGCTCGTACGGGACAGGGGGGCGCGATGAGCAGTTCTTC. It encodes CASSYGTGGRDEQFF. V gene TRBV18 combines with J gene TRBJ2-1, with 11 bases matching TRBD1. The CDR3 has 15 amino acids. V shed 6 bases, J shed 8 bases, and the junction held 9 bases outside the gene matches. Germline V lookup: CDR1 KGHSH, CDR2 LQKENI.